Presented here are 19 T cell receptor beta chains from one specimen sequenced in a study of blood T cells in healthy people across ages. A sample-barcoded 5' primer and a J-beta primer mix were used in a second PCR of about 7 to 11 cycles. Each CDR3 protein gets one entry after TCRdb re-called the 5' RACE reads with MiXCR. The repertoire holds over 1,500,000 distinct CDR3 sequences, 49% seen once, with about 2.1% in the top ten. The sequenced sample was blood. These receptors were collected from a woman in her thirties or forties in good health.

The chain recombines TRBV12-3 or TRBV12-4 with TRBJ1-5; D possibly corresponds to TRBD1 (6 bases). CDR3 length equals 16 residues. The ends were cut back, 6 bases at V and 0 bases at J, with 15 bases in the middle. The CDR3 is CASSQGSGVSNQPQHF. CDR3 DNA sequence: TGTGCCAGCAGCCAGGGTTCAGGGGTTAGCAATCAGCCCCAGCATTTT.

The rearrangement uses TRBV12-3 or TRBV12-4 and TRBJ1-2; 9 bases map to TRBD1. This CDR3 contains 15 residues. The V gene end was trimmed by 4 bases and the J gene end by 7 bases; junction bases not matched to a gene: 10. The CDR3 DNA reads TGTGCCAGCAGTTCAGGGACAGGGCGGGGGAGTGGCTACACCTTC. This encodes CASSSGTGRGSGYTF.

This chain uses TRBV9 with TRBJ1-2, with a weak D call TRBD1 (6 bases). The CDR3 is made up of 15 amino acids. V was cut by 3 bases and J by 7 bases, with 19 bases left in between. Looked up from germline, CDR1 is SGDLS and CDR2 is YYNGEE. The CDR3 DNA follows: TGTGCCAGCAGCGAGACCCCCCACAGGGTTGGTGGCTACACCTTC. Its translation is CASSETPHRVGGYTF.

This clonotype was observed a few times. This sequence joins TRBV12-3 or TRBV12-4 and TRBJ2-5; 10 bases match TRBD1. The ends lost 8 bases at V and 4 bases at J; junction bases unmatched: 16. This CDR3 has 17 amino acids. The CDR3 nucleotides read TGTGCCAGCGGTGACCCCGGGACAGGGGAGTTTACAGAGACCCAGTACTTC. Protein sequence: CASGDPGTGEFTETQYF.

The chain combines TRBV4-2 with TRBJ1-2, with a tentative D call TRBD1 (6 bases). The CDR3 is 14 amino acids. The V and J ends lost 6 bases and 2 bases respectively, with 13 bases between them. Germline-derived CDR1 and CDR2 are LGHNA and YNFKEQ. CDR3 DNA sequence: TGTGCCAGCAGTCGACAGGCTGGGAACTATGGCTACACCTTC. Protein sequence: CASSRQAGNYGYTF.

CDR3: CASSFMWGWNEQYF. For the CDR3, the DNA is TGTGCCAGCAGCTTTATGTGGGGCTGGAACGAGCAGTACTTC. The chain uses TRBV5-5 and TRBJ2-7; possibly TRBD1 for D (5 bases). The germline V and J ends were trimmed by 2 bases and 5 bases, with 14 bases remaining between them. This CDR3 contains 14 residues. The germline CDR1 and CDR2 sequences are SGHKS and YYEKEE (reference sequence).

This clonotype was observed a handful of times. The chain has TRBV29-1 and TRBJ1-2, with D uncertain. The CDR3 runs 13 residues. In germline, CDR1 is SQVTM, CDR2 ANQGSEA. The V end lost 0 bases, the J end lost 5 bases, and 10 bases lay between the germline ends. CDR3 sequence: CSVEDYRDYGYTF. DNA of the CDR3: TGCAGCGTTGAAGATTACCGGGATTATGGCTACACCTTC.

The rearrangement links TRBV6-4 to TRBJ1-1; D might be TRBD1 (5 bases). This CDR3 spans 16 amino acids. Looked up from germline, CDR1 is MRHNA and CDR2 is SNTAGT. Trimming cost V 4 bases and J 9 bases, with 24 bases left between them. The CDR3 DNA reads TGTGCCAGCAGTGCGGGTGGGGCAGGAAACGGAGGAAAAGCTTTCTTT. It translates to CASSAGGAGNGGKAFF.

The rearrangement links TRBV18 to TRBJ1-1; 7 bases are shared with TRBD1. CDR1 is KGHSH and CDR2 is LQKENI in the germline V gene. After removal of 10 bases from V and 1 base from J, the junction contained 18 bases not matched to a gene. The CDR3 length is 17 residues. In DNA, the CDR3 is TGTGCCAACCTGACGGGGCGGGCAGGGGGTCCGAACACTGAAGCTTTCTTT. It codes for CANLTGRAGGPNTEAFF.

The rearrangement uses TRBV6-1 and TRBJ2-1; TRBD2 agrees at 7 bases. The CDR3 spans 14 residues. V lost 8 bases, J lost 0 bases, and 4 bases stayed unmatched. Germline V gene lookup returns CDR1 MNHNS and CDR2 SASEGT. CDR3 region: CASGGGISYNEQFF. CDR3 in DNA: TGTGCCAGCGGGGGGGGGATCTCCTACAATGAGCAGTTCTTC.

The rearrangement joins TRBV20-1 to TRBJ2-5, with 11 bases lining up with TRBD2. Per the germline V gene, CDR1 is DFQATT and CDR2 is SNEGSKA (reference sequence). The V and J ends lost 3 bases and 3 bases, in that order; junction bases with no gene match: 6. The CDR3 is 15 residues long. CDR3 nucleotides: TGCAGTGCTAGTACTAGCGGGGGTGATAAAGAGACCCAGTACTTC. Translating it yields CSASTSGGDKETQYF.

The chain is built from TRBV20-1 and TRBJ2-2; no clear D. From germline, CDR1 is DFQATT and CDR2 SNEGSKA (reference sequence). The V gene lost 2 bases and the J gene lost 4 bases, with 2 bases spanning the gap. CDR3 size: 11 residues. The CDR3 nucleotides read TGCAGTGCTAGAACCACCGGGGAGCTGTTTTTT. Encoded protein: CSARTTGELFF.

This clonotype was picked up a small number of times. The genes are TRBV5-1 and TRBJ2-1; 9 positions agree with TRBD2. Trimming at V came to 1 base and at J to 5 bases, leaving 1 base not matched to a gene. The CDR3 loop spans 14 amino acids. Germline-derived CDR1 and CDR2 are SGHRS and YFSETQ. The CDR3 loop reads CASSLLAGHNEQFF. DNA of the CDR3: TGCGCCAGCAGCTTGCTAGCGGGGCACAATGAGCAGTTCTTC.

Written as DNA, the CDR3 is TGTGCCAGCAGCCAAGATGCTCGAGCGGGGGCTGGAGATACGCAGTATTTT. Protein product: CASSQDARAGAGDTQYF. The chain carries TRBV4-2 and TRBJ2-3, with TRBD2 matching 8 bases. The germline CDR1 and CDR2 sequences are LGHNA and YNFKEQ. This CDR3 is 17 amino acids long. The ends lost 0 bases at V and 5 bases at J; junction bases unmatched: 10.

The chain links TRBV27 to TRBJ2-7; TRBD2 matches 11 bases. There are 13 residues in the CDR3. J lost 6 bases, V lost 11 bases, and 9 bases had no gene match. Germline loops: CDR1 MNHEY, CDR2 SMNVEV (reference sequence). The CDR3 sequence is CACTALAGGEQYF. CDR3 sequence (DNA): TGTGCCTGTACCGCGCTAGCGGGGGGCGAGCAGTACTTC.

The sample holds a few counts of this clonotype. The rearrangement uses TRBV15 and TRBJ1-2, with 7 bases lining up with TRBD1. The CDR3 extends over 15 amino acids. Germline CDR1 LNHNV, CDR2 YYDKDF (reference sequence). J was trimmed by 4 bases and V by 4 bases; bases with no gene match: 9. This CDR3 reads CATSTLGQAPYGYTF. In DNA form, the CDR3 reads TGTGCCACCAGCACCCTCGGACAGGCCCCCTATGGCTACACCTTC.

This clonotype appeared a single time. The CDR3 sequence: CASSLAIENTQYF. For the CDR3, the DNA is TGTGCCAGCAGCTTAGCGATCGAGAATACGCAGTATTTT. This rearrangement joins TRBV7-9 to TRBJ2-3; D uncertain. Germline values: CDR1 SEHNR, CDR2 FQNEAQ (reference sequence). V lost 0 bases, J lost 7 bases, and 8 bases lay in between. The CDR3 loop spans 13 amino acids.

The gene calls are TRBV24-1 and TRBJ1-2, with D maybe TRBD1 (5 bases). This CDR3 contains 14 residues. Trimming took off 3 bases at V and 8 bases at J, with 15 bases between the two ends. The germline V gene encodes CDR1 KGHDR and CDR2 SFDVKD. The CDR3 here is CATSDVGREEGYTF. CDR3 DNA sequence: TGTGCCACCAGTGATGTCGGCAGGGAGGAGGGCTACACCTTC.

The J gene is TRBJ1-2, the V gene TRBV9; D ambiguous. The CDR3 length is 13 residues. The V gene lost 7 bases and the J gene lost 4 bases, with 14 bases spanning the gap. Germline CDR1 is SGDLS and CDR2 is YYNGEE. CDR3 sequence reads: CASAPGPSYGYTF. CDR3 sequence (DNA): TGTGCCAGCGCCCCAGGACCTTCCTATGGCTACACCTTC.